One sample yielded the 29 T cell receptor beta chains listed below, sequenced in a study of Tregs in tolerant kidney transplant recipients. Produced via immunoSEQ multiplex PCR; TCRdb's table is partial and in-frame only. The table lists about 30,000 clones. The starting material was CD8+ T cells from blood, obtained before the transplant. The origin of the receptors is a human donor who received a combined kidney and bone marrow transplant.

The DNA read from the CDR3 is TGCGCCAGCAGTGAGAGTCTAGATTACAATGAG. This codes for CASSESLDYNE. The whole CDR3 protein reads CASSESLDYNEQFF. The rearrangement uses TRBV10-1 and TRBJ2-1, with unresolved D. From the germline J gene comes the end of the CDR3, since the read stops 3 residues before it. The V and J ends lost 2 bases and 4 bases respectively, with 9 bases between them. The CDR3 consists of 14 residues. CDR1 WNHNN and CDR2 SYGVQD come from the germline V gene (reference sequence).

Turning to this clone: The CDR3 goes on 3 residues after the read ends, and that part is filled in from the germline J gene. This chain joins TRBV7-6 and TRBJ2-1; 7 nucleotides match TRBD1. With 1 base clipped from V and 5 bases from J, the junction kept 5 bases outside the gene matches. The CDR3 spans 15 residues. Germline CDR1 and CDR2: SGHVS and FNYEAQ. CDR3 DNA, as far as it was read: TGTGCCAGCAGCTTAGTTAGGGGGCTAAACAATGAG. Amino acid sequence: CASSLVRGLNNE. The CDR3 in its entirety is CASSLVRGLNNEQFF.

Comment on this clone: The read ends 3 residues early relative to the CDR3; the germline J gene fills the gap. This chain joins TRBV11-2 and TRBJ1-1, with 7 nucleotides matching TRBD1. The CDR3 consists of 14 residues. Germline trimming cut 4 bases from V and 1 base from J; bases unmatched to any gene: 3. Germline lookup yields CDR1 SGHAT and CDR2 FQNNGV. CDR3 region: CASSSQGWNTEAFF. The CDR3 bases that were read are TGTGCCAGCAGCTCACAGGGGTGGAACACTGAA.

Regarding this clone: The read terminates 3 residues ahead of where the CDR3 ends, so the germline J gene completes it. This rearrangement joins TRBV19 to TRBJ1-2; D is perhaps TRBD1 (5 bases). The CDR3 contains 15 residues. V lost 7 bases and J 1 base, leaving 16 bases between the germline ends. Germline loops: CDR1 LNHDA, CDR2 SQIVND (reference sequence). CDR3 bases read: TGTGCCAGTATGGGGCCGGGAAAGTTTAACTATGGC. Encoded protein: CASMGPGKFNYG. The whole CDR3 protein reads CASMGPGKFNYGYTF.

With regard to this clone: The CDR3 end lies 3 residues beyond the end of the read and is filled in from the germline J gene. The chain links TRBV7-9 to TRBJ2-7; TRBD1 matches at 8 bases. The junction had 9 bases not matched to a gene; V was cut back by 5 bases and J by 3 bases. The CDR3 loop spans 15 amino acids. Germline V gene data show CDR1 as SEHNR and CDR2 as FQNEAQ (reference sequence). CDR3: CASSPADRGVYEQYF. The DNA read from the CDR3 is TGTGCCAGCAGCCCTGCTGACAGGGGAGTCTACGAG.

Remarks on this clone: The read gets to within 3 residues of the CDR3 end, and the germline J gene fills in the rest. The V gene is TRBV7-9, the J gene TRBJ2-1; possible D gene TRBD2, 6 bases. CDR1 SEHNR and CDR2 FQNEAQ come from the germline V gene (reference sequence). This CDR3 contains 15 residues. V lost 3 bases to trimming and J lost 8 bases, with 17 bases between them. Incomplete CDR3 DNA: TGTGCCAGCAGCTTCGTTGGAGGGGCTGGGGATGAG. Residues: CASSFVGGAGDE. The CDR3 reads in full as CASSFVGGAGDEQFF. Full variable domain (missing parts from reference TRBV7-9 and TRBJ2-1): DTGVSQNPRHKITKRGQNVTFRCDPISEHNRLYWYRQTLGQGPEFLTYFQNEAQLEKSRLLSDRFSAERPKGSFSTLEIQRTEQGDSAMYLCASSFVGGAGDEQFFGPGTRLTVL.

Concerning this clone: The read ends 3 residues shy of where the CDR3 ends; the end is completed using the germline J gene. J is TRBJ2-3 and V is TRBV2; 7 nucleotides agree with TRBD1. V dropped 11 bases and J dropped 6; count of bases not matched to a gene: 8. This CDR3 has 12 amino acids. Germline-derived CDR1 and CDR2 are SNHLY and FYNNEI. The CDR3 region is CALGDREDTQYF. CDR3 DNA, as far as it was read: TGTGCCCTAGGGGACAGAGAGGATACG.

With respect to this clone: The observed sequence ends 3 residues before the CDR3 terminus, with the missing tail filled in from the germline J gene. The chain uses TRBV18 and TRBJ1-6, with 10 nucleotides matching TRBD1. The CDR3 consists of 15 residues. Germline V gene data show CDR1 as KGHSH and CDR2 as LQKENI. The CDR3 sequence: CASSPPGTGDRALHF. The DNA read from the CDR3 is TGTGCCAGCTCACCACCTGGGACAGGGGACAGGGCC.

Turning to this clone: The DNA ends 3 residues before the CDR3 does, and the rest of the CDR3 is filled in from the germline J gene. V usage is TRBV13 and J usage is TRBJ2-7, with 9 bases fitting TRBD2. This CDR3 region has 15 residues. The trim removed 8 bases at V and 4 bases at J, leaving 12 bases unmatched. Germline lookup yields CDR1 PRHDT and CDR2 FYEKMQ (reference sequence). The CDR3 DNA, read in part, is TGTGCCAGCGCCTCGCCTCTAGCGGGGAAGTACGAG. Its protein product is CASASPLAGKYE. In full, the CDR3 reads CASASPLAGKYEQYF. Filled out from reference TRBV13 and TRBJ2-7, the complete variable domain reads AAGVIQSPRHLIKEKRETATLKCYPIPRHDTVYWYQQGPGQDPQFLISFYEKMQSDKGSIPDRFSAQQFSDYHSELNMSSLELGDSALYFCASASPLAGKYEQYFGPGTRLTVT.

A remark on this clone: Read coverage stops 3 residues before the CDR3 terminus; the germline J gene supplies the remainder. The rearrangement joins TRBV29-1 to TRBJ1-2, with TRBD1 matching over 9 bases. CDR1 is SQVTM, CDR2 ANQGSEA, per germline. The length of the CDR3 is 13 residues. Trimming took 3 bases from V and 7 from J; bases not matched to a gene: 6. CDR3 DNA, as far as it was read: TGCAGCGTTGAGGTGACAGGGGGTAGTGGC. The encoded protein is CSVEVTGGSG. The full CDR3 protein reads CSVEVTGGSGYTF.

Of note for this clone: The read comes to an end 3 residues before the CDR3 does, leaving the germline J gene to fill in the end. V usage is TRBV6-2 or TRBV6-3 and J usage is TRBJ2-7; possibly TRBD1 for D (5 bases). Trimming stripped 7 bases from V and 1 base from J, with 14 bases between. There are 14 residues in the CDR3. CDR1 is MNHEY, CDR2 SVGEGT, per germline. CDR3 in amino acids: CASTIDRKSYEQYF. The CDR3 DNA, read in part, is TGTGCCAGCACCATTGACAGAAAGTCCTACGAG.

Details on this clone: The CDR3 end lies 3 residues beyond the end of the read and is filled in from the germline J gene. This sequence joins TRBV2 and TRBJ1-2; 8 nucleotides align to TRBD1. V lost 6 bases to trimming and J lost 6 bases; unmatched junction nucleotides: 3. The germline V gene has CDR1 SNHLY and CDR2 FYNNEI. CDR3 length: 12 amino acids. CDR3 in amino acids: CASSLDRDGYTF. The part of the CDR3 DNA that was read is TGTGCCAGCAGCCTGGACAGGGATGGC.

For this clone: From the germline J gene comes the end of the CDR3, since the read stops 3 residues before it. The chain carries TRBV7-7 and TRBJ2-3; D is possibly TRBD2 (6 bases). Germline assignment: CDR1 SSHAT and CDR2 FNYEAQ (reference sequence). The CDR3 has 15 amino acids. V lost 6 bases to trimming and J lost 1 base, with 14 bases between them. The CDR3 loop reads CASSPLASRTDTQYF. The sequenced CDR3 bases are TGTGCCAGCAGTCCACTAGCATCTCGCACAGATACG.

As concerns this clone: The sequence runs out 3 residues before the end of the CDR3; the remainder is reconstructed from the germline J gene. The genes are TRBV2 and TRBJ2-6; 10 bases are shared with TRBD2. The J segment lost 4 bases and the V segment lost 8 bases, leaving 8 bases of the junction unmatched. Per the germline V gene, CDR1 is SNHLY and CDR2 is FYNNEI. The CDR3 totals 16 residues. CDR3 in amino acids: CASRLAGGSGANVLTF. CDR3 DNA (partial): TGTGCCAGCCGACTAGCGGGCGGTTCCGGGGCCAACGTC.

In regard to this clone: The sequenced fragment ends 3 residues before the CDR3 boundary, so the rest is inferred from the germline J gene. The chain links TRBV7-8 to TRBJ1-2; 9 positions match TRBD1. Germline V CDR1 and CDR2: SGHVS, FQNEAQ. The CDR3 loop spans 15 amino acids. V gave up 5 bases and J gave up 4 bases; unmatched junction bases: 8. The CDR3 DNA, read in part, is TGTGCCAGCAGCCCGGGGACAGGGTTTTCCTATGGC. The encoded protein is CASSPGTGFSYG. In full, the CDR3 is CASSPGTGFSYGYTF.

The CDR3 DNA, read in part, is TGTGCCAGCAGCTTTCTAAGCGGGAGGGACAATGAG. Its translation is CASSFLSGRDNE. The complete CDR3 protein is CASSFLSGRDNEQFF. V and J are TRBV7-9 and TRBJ2-1, with 10 positions matching TRBD2. The CDR3 end is not reached by the read, which stops 3 residues before it; the germline J gene fills it in. The germline CDR1 and CDR2 sequences are SEHNR and FQNEAQ (reference sequence). The CDR3 runs 15 residues. V lost 3 bases, J lost 5 bases, and 4 bases stayed unmatched.

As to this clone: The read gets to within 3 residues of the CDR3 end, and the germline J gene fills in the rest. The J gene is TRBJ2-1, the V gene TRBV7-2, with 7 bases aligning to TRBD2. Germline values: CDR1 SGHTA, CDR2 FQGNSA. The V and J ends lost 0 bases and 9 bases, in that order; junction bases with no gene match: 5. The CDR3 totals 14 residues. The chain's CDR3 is CASSLARPGGEQFF. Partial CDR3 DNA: TGTGCCAGCAGCTTAGCCAGGCCGGGGGGTGAG.

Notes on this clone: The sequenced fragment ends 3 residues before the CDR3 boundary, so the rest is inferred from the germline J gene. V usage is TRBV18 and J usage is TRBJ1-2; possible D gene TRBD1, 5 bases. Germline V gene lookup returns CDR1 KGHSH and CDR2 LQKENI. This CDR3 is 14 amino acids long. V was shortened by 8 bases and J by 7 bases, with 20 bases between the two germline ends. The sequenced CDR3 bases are TGTGCCAGCCCCGAACAGGAATTTGTTTCTGGC. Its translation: CASPEQEFVSG. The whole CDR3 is CASPEQEFVSGYTF.

CDR3 DNA (partial): TGCAGTGCTAGACCGACAGGGCTTGTCATGAACACTGAA. As protein: CSARPTGLVMNTE. From start to end, the CDR3 is CSARPTGLVMNTEAFF. The V call is TRBV20-1, the J call TRBJ1-1; 7 bases match TRBD1. The missing CDR3 end, 3 residues past where the read stops, is filled in from the germline J gene. CDR3 length: 16 residues. Trimming cost V 2 bases and J 0 bases; bases outside gene matches: 9. Germline loops: CDR1 DFQATT, CDR2 SNEGSKA (reference sequence).

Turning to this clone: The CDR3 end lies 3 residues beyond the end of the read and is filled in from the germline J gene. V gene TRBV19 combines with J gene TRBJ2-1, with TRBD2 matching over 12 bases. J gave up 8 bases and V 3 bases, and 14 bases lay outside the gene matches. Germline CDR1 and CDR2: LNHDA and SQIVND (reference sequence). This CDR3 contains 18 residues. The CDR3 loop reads CASSIPSRLAGEYDEQFF. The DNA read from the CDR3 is TGTGCCAGTAGTATCCCCTCCCGACTAGCGGGAGAGTATGATGAG. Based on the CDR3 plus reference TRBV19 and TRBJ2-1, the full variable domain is DGGITQSPKYLFRKEGQNVTLSCEQNLNHDAMYWYRQDPGQGLRLIYYSQIVNDFQKGDIAEGYSVSREKKESFPLTVTSAQKNPTAFYLCASSIPSRLAGEYDEQFFGPGTRLTVL.

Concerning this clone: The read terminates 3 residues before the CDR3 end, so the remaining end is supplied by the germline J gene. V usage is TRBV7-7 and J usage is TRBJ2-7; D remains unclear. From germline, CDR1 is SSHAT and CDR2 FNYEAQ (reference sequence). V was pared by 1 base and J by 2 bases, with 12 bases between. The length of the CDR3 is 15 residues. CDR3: CASSLGGASTYEQYF. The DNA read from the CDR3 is TGTGCCAGCAGCTTAGGCGGCGCGAGCACCTACGAG.

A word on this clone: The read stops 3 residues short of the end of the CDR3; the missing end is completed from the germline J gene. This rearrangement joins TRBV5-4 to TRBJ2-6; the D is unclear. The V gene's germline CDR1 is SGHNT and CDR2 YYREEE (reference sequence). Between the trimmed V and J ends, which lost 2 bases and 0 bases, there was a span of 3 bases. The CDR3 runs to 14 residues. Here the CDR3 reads CASSFLSGANVLTF. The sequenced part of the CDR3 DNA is TGTGCCAGCAGCTTCCTCTCTGGGGCCAACGTC.

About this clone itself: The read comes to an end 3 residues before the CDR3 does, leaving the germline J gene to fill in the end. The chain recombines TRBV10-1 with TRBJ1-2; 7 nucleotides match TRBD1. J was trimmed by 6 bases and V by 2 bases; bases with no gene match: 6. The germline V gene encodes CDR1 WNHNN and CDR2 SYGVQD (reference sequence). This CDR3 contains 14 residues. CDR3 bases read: TGCGCCAGCAGTGAGGCGGGGACAGCCGATGGC. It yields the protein CASSEAGTADG. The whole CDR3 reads CASSEAGTADGYTF.

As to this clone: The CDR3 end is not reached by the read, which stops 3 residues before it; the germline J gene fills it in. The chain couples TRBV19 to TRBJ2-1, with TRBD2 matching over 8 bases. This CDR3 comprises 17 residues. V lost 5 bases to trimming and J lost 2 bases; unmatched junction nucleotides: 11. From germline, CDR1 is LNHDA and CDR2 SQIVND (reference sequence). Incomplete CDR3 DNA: TGTGCCAGTAGTCCCCGCGGCGGACTAGCCCCCTACAATGAG. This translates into CASSPRGGLAPYNE. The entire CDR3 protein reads CASSPRGGLAPYNEQFF.

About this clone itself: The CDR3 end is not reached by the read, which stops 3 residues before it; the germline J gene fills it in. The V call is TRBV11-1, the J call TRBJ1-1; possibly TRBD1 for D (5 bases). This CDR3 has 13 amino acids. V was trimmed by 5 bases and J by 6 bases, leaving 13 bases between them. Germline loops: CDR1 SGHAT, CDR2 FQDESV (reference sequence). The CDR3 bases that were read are TGTGCCAGCAGCCCAGGGTGGGAGGCTGAA. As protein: CASSPGWEAE. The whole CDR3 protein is CASSPGWEAEAFF.

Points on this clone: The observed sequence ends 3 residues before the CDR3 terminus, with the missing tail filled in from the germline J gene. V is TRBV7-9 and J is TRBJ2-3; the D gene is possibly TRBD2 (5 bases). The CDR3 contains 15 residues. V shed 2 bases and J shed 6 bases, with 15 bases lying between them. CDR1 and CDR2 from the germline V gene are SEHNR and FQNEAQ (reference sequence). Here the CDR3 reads CASSLTQERVDTQYF. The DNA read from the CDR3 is TGTGCCAGCAGCTTAACCCAGGAGAGGGTCGATACG.

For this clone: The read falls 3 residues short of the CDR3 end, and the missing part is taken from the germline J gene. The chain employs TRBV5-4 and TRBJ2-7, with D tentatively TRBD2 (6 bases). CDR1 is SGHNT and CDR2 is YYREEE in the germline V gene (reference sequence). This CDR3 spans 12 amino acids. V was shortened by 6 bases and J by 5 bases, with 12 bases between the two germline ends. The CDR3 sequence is CASNGDSDEQYF. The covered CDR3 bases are TGTGCCAGCAACGGGGACTCTGACGAG.

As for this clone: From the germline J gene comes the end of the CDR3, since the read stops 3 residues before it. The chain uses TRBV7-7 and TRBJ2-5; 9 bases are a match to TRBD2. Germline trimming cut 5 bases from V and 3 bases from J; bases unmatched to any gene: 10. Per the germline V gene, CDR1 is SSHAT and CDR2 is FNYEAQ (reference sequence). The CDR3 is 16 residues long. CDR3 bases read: TGTGCCAGCAGCCCGACGTCTGCGGGGGGGGAAGAGACC. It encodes CASSPTSAGGEET. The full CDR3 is CASSPTSAGGEETQYF.

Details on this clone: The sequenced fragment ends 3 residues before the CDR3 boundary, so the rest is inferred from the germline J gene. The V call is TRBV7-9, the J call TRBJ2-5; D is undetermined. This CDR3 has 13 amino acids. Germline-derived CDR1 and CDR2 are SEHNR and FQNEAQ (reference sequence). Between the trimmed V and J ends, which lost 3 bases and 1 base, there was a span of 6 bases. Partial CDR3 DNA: TGTGCCAGCAGCTTTCTAGTCCAAGAGACC. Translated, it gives CASSFLVQET. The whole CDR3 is CASSFLVQETQYF. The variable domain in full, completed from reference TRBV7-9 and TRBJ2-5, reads DTGVSQNPRHKITKRGQNVTFRCDPISEHNRLYWYRQTLGQGPEFLTYFQNEAQLEKSRLLSDRFSAERPKGSFSTLEIQRTEQGDSAMYLCASSFLVQETQYFGPGTRLLVL.